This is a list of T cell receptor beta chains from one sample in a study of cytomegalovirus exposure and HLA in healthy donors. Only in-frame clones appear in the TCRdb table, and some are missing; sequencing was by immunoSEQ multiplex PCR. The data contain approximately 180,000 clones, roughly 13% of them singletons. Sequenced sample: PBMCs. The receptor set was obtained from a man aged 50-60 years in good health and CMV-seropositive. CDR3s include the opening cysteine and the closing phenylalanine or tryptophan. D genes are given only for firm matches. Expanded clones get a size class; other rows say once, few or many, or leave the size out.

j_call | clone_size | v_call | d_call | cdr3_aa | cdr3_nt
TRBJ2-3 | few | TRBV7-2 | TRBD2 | CASRPNSGGADTQYF | TGTGCCAGCAGGCCAAATAGCGGGGGGGCTGATACGCAGTATTTT
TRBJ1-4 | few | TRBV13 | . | CASSSPDMNEKLFF | TGTGCCAGCAGCTCCCCGGACATGAACGAAAAACTGTTTTTT
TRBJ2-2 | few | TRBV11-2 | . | CASNPQGFRGELFF | TGTGCCAGCAACCCGCAGGGTTTCCGCGGGGAGCTGTTTTTT
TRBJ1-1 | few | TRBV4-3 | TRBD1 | CASSQVGGGTARAFF | TGCGCCAGCAGCCAAGTGGGCGGTGGGACAGCCCGAGCTTTCTTT
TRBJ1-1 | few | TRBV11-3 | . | CASSLLAGEATEAFF | TGTGCCAGCAGCTTACTCGCCGGGGAAGCCACTGAAGCTTTCTTT
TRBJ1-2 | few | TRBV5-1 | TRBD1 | CASSLGRRDRANYGYTF | TGCGCCAGCAGCTTGGGGCGCCGGGACAGAGCTAACTATGGCTACACCTTC
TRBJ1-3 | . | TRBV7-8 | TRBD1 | CASSNDRGVGNTIYF | TGTGCCAGCAGCAACGACAGGGGTGTCGGTAACACCATATATTTT
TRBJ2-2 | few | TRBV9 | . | CASSSYQENTGELFF | TGTGCCAGCAGCTCCTACCAGGAAAACACCGGGGAGCTGTTTTTT
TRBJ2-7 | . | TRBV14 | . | CASSQEAASKAYEQYF | TGTGCCAGCAGCCAAGAGGCGGCCTCCAAAGCCTACGAGCAGTACTTC
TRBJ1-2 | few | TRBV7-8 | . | CASTFLNGGPSGYTF | TGTGCCAGCACCTTTCTGAACGGTGGTCCCTCTGGCTACACCTTC
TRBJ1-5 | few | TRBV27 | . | CASSFGEGGQPQHF | TGTGCCAGCAGTTTTGGGGAGGGGGGTCAGCCCCAGCATTTT
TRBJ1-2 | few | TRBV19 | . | CASRSGLLNYGYTF | TGTGCCAGTAGATCCGGGTTACTTAACTATGGCTACACCTTC
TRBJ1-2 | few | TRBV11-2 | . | CASSPKSRVYGYTF | TGTGCCAGCAGCCCCAAGTCCCGGGTCTATGGCTACACCTTC
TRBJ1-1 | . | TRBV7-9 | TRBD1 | CASSLGDRGRNTEAFF | TGTGCCAGCAGCTTGGGCGACAGGGGGCGAAACACTGAAGCTTTCTTT
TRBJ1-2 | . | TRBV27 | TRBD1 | CASSSTGGHYGYTF | TGTGCCAGCAGTTCAACAGGGGGCCACTATGGCTACACCTTC
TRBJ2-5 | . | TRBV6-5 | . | CASSYSRLGRVTTQYF | TGTGCCAGCAGTTACTCTAGATTAGGCAGGGTGACGACCCAGTACTTC
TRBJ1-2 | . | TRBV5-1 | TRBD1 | CASSLRTGNNYGHTF | TGCGCCAGCAGCTTGAGGACAGGGAATAACTATGGCCACACCTTC
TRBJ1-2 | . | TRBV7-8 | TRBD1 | CASSLEGQGTGYTF | TGTGCCAGCAGCCTAGAGGGACAGGGTACGGGCTACACCTTC
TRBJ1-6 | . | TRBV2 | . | CASVGSRTGTSPLHF | TGTGCCAGCGTCGGTTCCCGAACAGGGACTTCACCCCTCCACTTT
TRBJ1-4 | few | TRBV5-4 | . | CASSFGGNEKLFF | TGTGCCAGCAGCTTCGGGGGAAATGAAAAACTGTTTTTT
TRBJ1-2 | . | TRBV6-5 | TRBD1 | CASSQSTGGNGGYTF | TGTGCCAGCAGTCAATCCACAGGGGGCAATGGGGGCTACACCTTC
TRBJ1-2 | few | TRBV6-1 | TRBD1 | CASRTSGTDFSGYTF | TGTGCCAGCAGGACCTCCGGGACAGACTTCTCTGGCTACACCTTC
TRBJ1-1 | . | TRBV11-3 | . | CASSLQGGGTEAFF | TGTGCCAGCAGCTTACAGGGAGGGGGCACTGAAGCTTTCTTT
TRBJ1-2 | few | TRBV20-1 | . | CSASREGYTF | TGCAGTGCTAGTCGAGAAGGCTACACCTTC
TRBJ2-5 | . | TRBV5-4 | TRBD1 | CASTLDRGWETQYF | TGTGCCAGCACCCTGGACAGGGGCTGGGAGACCCAGTACTTC
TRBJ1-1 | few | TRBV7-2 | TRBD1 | CASSWTGGRSEAFF | TGTGCCAGCAGCTGGACAGGGGGACGGAGTGAAGCTTTCTTT
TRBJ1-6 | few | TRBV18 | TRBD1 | CASSRDREGSPLHF | TGTGCCAGCTCACGGGACAGGGAAGGATCACCCCTCCACTTT
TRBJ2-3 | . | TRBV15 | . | CATSRDTGSTDTQYF | TGTGCCACCAGCAGAGATACTGGTAGCACAGATACGCAGTATTTT
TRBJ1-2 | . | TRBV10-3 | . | CAISDPTGYEGYTF | TGTGCCATCAGTGATCCGACGGGGTATGAGGGCTACACCTTC
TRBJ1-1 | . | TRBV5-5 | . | CASSLGVGDTEAFF | TGTGCCAGCAGCCTAGGGGTCGGTGACACTGAAGCTTTCTTT
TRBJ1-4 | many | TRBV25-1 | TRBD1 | CASSEGTGTEKLFF | TGTGCCAGCAGTGAAGGGACAGGGACTGAAAAACTGTTTTTT
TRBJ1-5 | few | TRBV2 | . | CASRGGLAGQPQHF | TGTGCCAGCAGAGGCGGGTTGGCAGGACAGCCCCAGCATTTT
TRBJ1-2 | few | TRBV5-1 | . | CASSLEQTGYGYTF | TGCGCCAGCAGCTTGGAACAGACCGGCTATGGCTACACCTTC
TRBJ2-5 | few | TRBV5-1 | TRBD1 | CASSPWDRPGQETQYF | TGCGCCAGCAGCCCTTGGGACAGGCCGGGACAAGAGACCCAGTACTTC
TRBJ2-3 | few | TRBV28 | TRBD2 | CASSPTSGGAVDTQYF | TGTGCCAGCAGCCCTACTAGCGGGGGGGCCGTAGATACGCAGTATTTT
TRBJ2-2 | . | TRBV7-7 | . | CASKRVEGGTGELFF | TGTGCCAGCAAAAGGGTTGAGGGAGGCACCGGGGAGCTGTTTTTT
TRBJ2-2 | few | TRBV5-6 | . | CASSLGQVLTGELFF | TGTGCCAGCAGCTTGGGGCAGGTTCTCACCGGGGAGCTGTTTTTT
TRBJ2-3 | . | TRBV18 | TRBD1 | CASSPFGTGSTDTQYF | TGTGCCAGCTCACCATTCGGGACAGGGAGCACAGATACGCAGTATTTT
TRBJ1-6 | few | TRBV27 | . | CATSFLGPGAQLYNSPLHF | TGTGCCACCTCTTTTTTGGGACCAGGGGCCCAGCTCTATAATTCACCCCTCCACTTT
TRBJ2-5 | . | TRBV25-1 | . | CASSDPLLGAGETQYF | TGTGCCAGCAGTGATCCTCTCTTGGGGGCCGGAGAGACCCAGTACTTC
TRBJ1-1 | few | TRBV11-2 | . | CASSSSQVRGTEAFF | TGTGCCAGCAGCTCATCCCAGGTCAGGGGCACTGAAGCTTTCTTT
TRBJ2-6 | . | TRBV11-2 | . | CASSSGRGPSGANVLTF | TGTGCCAGCAGCTCAGGGCGGGGTCCCTCTGGGGCCAACGTCCTGACTTTC
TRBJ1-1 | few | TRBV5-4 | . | CASTRRTGSGNTEAFF | TGTGCCAGCACCCGCCGCACGGGGAGTGGGAACACTGAAGCTTTCTTT
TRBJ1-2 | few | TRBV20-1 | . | CSASSRNGYTF | TGCAGTGCTAGTAGTAGAAATGGCTACACCTTC
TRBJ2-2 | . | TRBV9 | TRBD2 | CASSVLSGVTGELFF | TGTGCCAGCAGCGTTCTTAGCGGGGTGACCGGGGAGCTGTTTTTT
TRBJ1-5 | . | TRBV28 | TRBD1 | CASKAGGNQPQHF | TGTGCCAGCAAAGCAGGGGGAAATCAGCCCCAGCATTTT
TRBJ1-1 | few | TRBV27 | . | CASESAGRRTEAFF | TGTGCCAGCGAATCCGCCGGCCGCAGGACTGAAGCTTTCTTT
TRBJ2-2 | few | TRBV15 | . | CATSRAPGSTGELFF | TGTGCCACCAGCAGAGCGCCCGGGAGCACCGGGGAGCTGTTTTTT
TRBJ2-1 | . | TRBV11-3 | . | CASSSWTAVGGEQFF | TGTGCCAGCAGCTCTTGGACGGCGGTAGGAGGAGAGCAGTTCTTC
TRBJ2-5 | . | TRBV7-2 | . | CASSSADWETQYF | TGTGCCAGCAGCTCGGCGGATTGGGAGACCCAGTACTTC
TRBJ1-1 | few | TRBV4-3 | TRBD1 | CASSLSTGGTEAFF | TGCGCCAGCAGCCTTTCCACAGGGGGCACTGAAGCTTTCTTT
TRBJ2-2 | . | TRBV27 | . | CASRAFTGELFF | TGTGCCAGCAGGGCCTTCACCGGGGAGCTGTTTTTT
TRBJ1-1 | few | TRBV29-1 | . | CSVGQGNTEAFF | TGCAGCGTTGGGCAGGGGAACACTGAAGCTTTCTTT
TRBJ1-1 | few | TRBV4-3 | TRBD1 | CASSHETGDTEAFF | TGCGCCAGCAGCCATGAGACAGGGGACACTGAAGCTTTCTTT
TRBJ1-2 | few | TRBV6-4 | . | CASSDLGRGGYTF | TGTGCCAGCAGTGACTTGGGCCGGGGAGGCTACACCTTC
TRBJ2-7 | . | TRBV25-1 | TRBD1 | CASRETGMAHEQYF | TGTGCCAGCAGGGAGACAGGGATGGCCCACGAGCAGTACTTC
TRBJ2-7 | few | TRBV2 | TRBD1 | CASGDRPAEQYF | TGTGCCAGCGGGGACAGGCCGGCCGAGCAGTACTTC
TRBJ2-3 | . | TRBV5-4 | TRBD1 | CASSFTGGRTDTQYF | TGTGCCAGCAGCTTTACAGGGGGGAGAACAGATACGCAGTATTTT
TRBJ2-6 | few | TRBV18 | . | CASSSGLAGANVLTF | TGTGCCAGCTCAAGCGGGTTGGCGGGGGCCAACGTCCTGACTTTC
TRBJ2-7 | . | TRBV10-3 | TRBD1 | CAIRGQGRYEQYF | TGTGCCATCAGAGGACAGGGGAGGTACGAGCAGTACTTC